This T cell receptor (beta chain) was documented in a study of blood T cell repertoires in COVID-19. For the study at large: PBMCs, B-cell-depleted T cells, or T cells were the source of the cDNA or gDNA that made up the material.

The protocol was immunoSEQ multiplex PCR, while the TCRdb copy is restricted to in-frame clones and leaves out a portion. The sample carries about half a million clones, 75% to 90% recorded once. This CDR3 contains 18 residues. CDR1 and CDR2 from the germline V gene are SGHAT and FQNNGV. V trimming: 0 bases; J trimming: 3 bases; junction bases outside the gene matches: 6. The V call is TRBV11-2, the J call TRBJ2-1, with 12 bases fitting TRBD2. The receptor was isolated from a man aged 18 to 29 with COVID-19, enrolled during active disease. Input material: peripheral blood. This CDR3 is CASSLDLASGGDYNEQFF. CDR3 coding DNA: TGTGCCAGCAGCTTAGATCTCGCTAGCGGGGGGGACTACAATGAGCAGTTCTTC. Together with reference TRBV11-2 and TRBJ2-1, the CDR3 gives the full variable domain: EAGVAQSPRYKIIEKRQSVAFWCNPISGHATLYWYQQILGQGPKLLIQFQNNGVVDDSQLPKDRFSAERLKGVDSTLKIQPAKLEDSAVYLCASSLDLASGGDYNEQFFGPGTRLTVL.